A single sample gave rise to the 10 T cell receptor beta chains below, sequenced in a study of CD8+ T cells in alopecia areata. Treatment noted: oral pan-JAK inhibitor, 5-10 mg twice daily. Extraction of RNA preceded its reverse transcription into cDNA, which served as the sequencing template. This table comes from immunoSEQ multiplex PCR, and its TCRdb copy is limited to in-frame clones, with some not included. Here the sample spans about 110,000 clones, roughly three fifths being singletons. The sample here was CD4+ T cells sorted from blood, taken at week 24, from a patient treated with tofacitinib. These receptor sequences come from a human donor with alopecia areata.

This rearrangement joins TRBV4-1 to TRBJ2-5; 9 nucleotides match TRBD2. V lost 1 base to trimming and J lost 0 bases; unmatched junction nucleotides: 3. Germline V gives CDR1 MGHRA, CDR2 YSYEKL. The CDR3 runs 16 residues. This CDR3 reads CASSQASGEYQETQYF. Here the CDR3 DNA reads TGCGCCAGCAGCCAAGCTAGCGGGGAGTACCAAGAGACCCAGTACTTC.

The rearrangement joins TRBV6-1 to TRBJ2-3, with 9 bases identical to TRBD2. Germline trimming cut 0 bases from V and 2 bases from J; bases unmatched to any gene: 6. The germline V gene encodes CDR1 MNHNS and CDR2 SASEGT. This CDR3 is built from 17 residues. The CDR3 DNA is TGTGCCAGCAGTGAAGCGATGGGCGGGGGGGCCACAGATACGCAGTATTTT. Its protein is CASSEAMGGGATDTQYF.

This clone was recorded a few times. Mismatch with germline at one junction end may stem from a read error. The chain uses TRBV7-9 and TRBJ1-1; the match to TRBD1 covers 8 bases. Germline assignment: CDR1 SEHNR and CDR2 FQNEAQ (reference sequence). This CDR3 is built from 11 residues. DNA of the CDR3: TGTGCCAGCAGCTTAGAGTCGGACAGGGATTTT. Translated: CASSLESDRDF. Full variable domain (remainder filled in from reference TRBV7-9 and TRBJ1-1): DTGVSQNPRHKITKRGQNVTFRCDPISEHNRLYWYRQTLGQGPEFLTYFQNEAQLEKSRLLSDRFSAERPKGSFSTLEIQRTEQGDSAMYLCASSLESDRDFGQGTRLTVV.

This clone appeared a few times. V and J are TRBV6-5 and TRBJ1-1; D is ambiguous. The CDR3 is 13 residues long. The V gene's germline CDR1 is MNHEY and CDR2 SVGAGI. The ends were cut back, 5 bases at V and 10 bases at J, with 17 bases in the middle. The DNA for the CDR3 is TGTGCCAGCAGTGGATTCTCCCTGGGTAGAGCTTTCTTT. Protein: CASSGFSLGRAFF.

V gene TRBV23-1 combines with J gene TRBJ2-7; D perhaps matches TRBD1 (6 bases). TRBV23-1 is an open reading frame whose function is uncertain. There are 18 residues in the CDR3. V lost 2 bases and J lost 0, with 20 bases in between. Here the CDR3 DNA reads TGCGCCAGCAGTCAACCCTTCGGGACACCCAAAAGCTCCTACGAGCAGTACTTC. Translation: CASSQPFGTPKSSYEQYF.

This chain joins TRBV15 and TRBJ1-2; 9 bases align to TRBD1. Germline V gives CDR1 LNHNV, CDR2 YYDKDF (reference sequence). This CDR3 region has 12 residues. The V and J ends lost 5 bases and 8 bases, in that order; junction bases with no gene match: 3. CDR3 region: CATSLDRGGYTF. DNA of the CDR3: TGTGCCACCAGCTTGGACAGGGGAGGCTACACCTTC.

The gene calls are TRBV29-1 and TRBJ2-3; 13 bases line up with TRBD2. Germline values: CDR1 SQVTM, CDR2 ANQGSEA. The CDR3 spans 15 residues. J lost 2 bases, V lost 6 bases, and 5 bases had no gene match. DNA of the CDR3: TGCAGCGTCGCCGGGACTAGCGGGGCCACAGATACGCAGTATTTT. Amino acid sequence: CSVAGTSGATDTQYF.

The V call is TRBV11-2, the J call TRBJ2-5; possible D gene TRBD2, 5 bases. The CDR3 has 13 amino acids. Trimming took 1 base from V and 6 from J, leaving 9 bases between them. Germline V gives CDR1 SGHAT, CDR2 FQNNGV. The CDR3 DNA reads TGTGCCAGCAGCTTAGGGGAGCACCAGACCCAGTACTTC. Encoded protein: CASSLGEHQTQYF.

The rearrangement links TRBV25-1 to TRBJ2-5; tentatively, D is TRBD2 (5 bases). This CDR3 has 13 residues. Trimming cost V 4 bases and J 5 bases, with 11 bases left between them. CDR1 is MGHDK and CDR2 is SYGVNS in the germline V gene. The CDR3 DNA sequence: TGTGCCAGCAGTGGCGGGCCACAGGAGACCCAGTACTTC. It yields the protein CASSGGPQETQYF.

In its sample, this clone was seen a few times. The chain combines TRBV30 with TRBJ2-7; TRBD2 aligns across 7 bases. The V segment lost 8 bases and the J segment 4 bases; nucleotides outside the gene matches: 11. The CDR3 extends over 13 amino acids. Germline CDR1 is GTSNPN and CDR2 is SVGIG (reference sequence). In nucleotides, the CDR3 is TGTGCCCAAACGGCGGGGGTGGAATACGAGCAGTACTTC. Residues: CAQTAGVEYEQYF. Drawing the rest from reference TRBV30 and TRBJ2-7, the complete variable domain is SQTIHQWPATLVQPVGSPLSLECTVEGTSNPNLYWYRQAAGRGLQLLFYSVGIGQISSEVPQNLSASRPQDRQFILSSKKLLLSDSGFYLCAQTAGVEYEQYFGPGTRLTVT.